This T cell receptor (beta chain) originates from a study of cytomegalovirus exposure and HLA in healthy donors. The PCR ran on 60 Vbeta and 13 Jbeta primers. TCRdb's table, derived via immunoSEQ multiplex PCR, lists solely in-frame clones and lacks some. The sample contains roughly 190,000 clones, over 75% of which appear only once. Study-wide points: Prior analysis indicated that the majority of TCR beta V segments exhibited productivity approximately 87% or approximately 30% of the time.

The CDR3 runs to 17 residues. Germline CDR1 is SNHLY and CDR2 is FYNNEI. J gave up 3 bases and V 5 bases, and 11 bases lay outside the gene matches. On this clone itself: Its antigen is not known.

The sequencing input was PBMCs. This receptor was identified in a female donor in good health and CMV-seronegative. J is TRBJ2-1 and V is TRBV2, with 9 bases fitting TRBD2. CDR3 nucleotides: TGTGCCAGCAGTCCCCGGTTGATAGCGGGAGTCTACAATGAGCAGTTCTTC. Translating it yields CASSPRLIAGVYNEQFF.